The rows below give T cell receptor beta chains drawn from one sample of a study of shared clonotypes between healthy human individuals. The method was immunoSEQ multiplex PCR; TCRdb's version includes in-frame clones alone and lacks a portion of them. This repertoire shows hundreds of thousands of clones, 70% to 80% found once; its top ten account for around 12%. Input material: PBMCs. These receptors all stem from a woman between 35 and 50 years old in good health. Some clones in this sample may be carry-over from other donors' samples. The CDR3 runs from the conserved cysteine through the conserved F or W. D genes are given only for firm matches. The size entry is marked missing in some rows and otherwise reads once, few, many or a size class.

CDR3 length,J gene,V gene,clone size,D gene,CDR3 DNA,CDR3 protein
14,TRBJ2-7,TRBV5-1,-,-,TGCGCCAGCAGCTTAGAGCAGCGGCTGGGGGAGCAGTACTTC,CASSLEQRLGEQYF
17,TRBJ2-7,TRBV14,-,TRBD2,TGTGCCAGCAGCGCTAGACCTTTTGCGGGAGGCACCTACGAGCAGTACTTC,CASSARPFAGGTYEQYF
17,TRBJ2-2,TRBV7-2,-,-,TGTGCCAGCAGCCTGTCTTGGAGACAGGCGAACACCGGGGAGCTGTTTTTT,CASSLSWRQANTGELFF
15,TRBJ1-4,TRBV23-1,-,-,TGCGCCAGCCGGTTGGGGGTAATCACTAATGAAAAACTGTTTTTT,CASRLGVITNEKLFF
14,TRBJ2-1,TRBV5-1,-,TRBD2,TGCGCCAGCAGGGGACGGGAGGGATTCAATGAGCAGTTCTTC,CASRGREGFNEQFF
11,TRBJ2-2,TRBV28,once,-,TGTGCCAGCAGCTTGTCCGGGGAGCTGTTTTTT,CASSLSGELFF
15,TRBJ1-1,TRBV2,few,TRBD1,TGTGCCAGCAGTCTCACGACAGGGCTTTTCACTGAAGCTTTCTTT,CASSLTTGLFTEAFF
14,TRBJ1-5,TRBV2,-,TRBD1,TGTGCCAGCAGACGACAGGGGATTTATCAGCCCCAGCATTTT,CASRRQGIYQPQHF
14,TRBJ1-1,TRBV30,many,-,TGTGCCTGGAGTGTAGAGGGGTTAATCACTGAAGCTTTCTTT,CAWSVEGLITEAFF
15,TRBJ2-7,TRBV5-6,-,-,TGTGCCAGCAGCTTGGGTGGAGGGGGCGCTTACGAGCAGTACTTC,CASSLGGGGAYEQYF
15,TRBJ2-7,TRBV10-1,-,-,TGCGCCAGCAGTCCGGGCGGGACAGAATACTACGAGCAGTACTTC,CASSPGGTEYYEQYF
14,TRBJ1-4,TRBV28,-,-,TGTGCCAGCAGTCGGGGCTCGGGGGATGAAAAACTGTTTTTT,CASSRGSGDEKLFF
13,TRBJ2-1,TRBV7-9,-,-,TGTGCCAGCAGCTTCCGCGCCTACAATGAGCAGTTCTTC,CASSFRAYNEQFF
16,TRBJ2-1,TRBV30,-,-,TGTGCCTGGAGTGTAATGGGAGGAAGCTCCTACAATGAGCAGTTCTTC,CAWSVMGGSSYNEQFF
12,TRBJ2-7,TRBV30,-,-,TGTGCCTGGAGTGTAGGGGCCTACGAGCAGTACTTC,CAWSVGAYEQYF
11,TRBJ2-7,TRBV7-9,-,-,TGTGCCAGCAGCTTCGGAGATGAGCAGTACTTC,CASSFGDEQYF
13,TRBJ2-3,TRBV29-1,once,-,TGCAGCGTTGAAGCCATCCTTGCAGGAACGCAGTATTTT,CSVEAILAGTQYF
14,TRBJ2-7,TRBV5-1,-,TRBD2,TGCGCCAGCAGCGTAGCTAGCGGGGGGTACGAGCAGTACTTC,CASSVASGGYEQYF
14,TRBJ2-7,TRBV18,-,-,TGTGCCAGCTCACCAGGGCTACTTACCTACGAGCAGTACTTC,CASSPGLLTYEQYF
14,TRBJ2-7,TRBV11-2,-,-,TGTGCCAGCAGCTTAGATCCCAGGGCTCACGAGCAGTACTTC,CASSLDPRAHEQYF
15,TRBJ1-6,TRBV2,-,-,TGTGCCAGCAGTCCAGAGGACAGTAACTATTCACCCCTCCACTTT,CASSPEDSNYSPLHF
15,TRBJ1-2,TRBV5-5,-,-,TGTGCCAGCAGCTTGGTAACGGGGCTAGGCTATGGCTACACCTTC,CASSLVTGLGYGYTF
13,TRBJ2-7,TRBV29-1,-,TRBD1,TGCAGCGTTGGGGGGACAGGGGGGCGCGAGCAGTACTTC,CSVGGTGGREQYF
14,TRBJ2-7,TRBV18,-,-,TGTGCCAGCTCACCAAAGGACATTTCCTACGAGCAGTACTTC,CASSPKDISYEQYF
13,TRBJ1-4,TRBV2,-,TRBD1,TGTGCCAGCAGTGATGGACAGGGCGGAAAACTGTTTTTT,CASSDGQGGKLFF
14,TRBJ2-4,TRBV9,-,TRBD1,TGTGCCAGCAGCCCAGGACAGGCACAATACATTCAGTACTTC,CASSPGQAQYIQYF
14,TRBJ2-1,TRBV29-1,-,-,TGCAGCGTTGAAGGAGACTATGGAAACAATGAGCAGTTCTTC,CSVEGDYGNNEQFF
15,TRBJ2-5,TRBV11-2,few,TRBD2,TGTGCCAGCAGCTTAGGACTAGCGGGGCAAGAGACCCAGTACTTC,CASSLGLAGQETQYF
13,TRBJ1-1,TRBV7-9,-,-,TGTGCCAGCAGCCGGACAGCAAACACTGAAGCTTTCTTT,CASSRTANTEAFF
13,TRBJ2-3,TRBV7-2,once,TRBD1,TGTGCCAGCAGCCCCCTCTCTCGAGACAGGGTTGATTTT,CASSPLSRDRVDF
15,TRBJ1-5,TRBV27,-,TRBD1,TGTGCCAGCAGTACCGGGACAGGGCTTCTTCAGCCCCAGCATTTT,CASSTGTGLLQPQHF
19,TRBJ2-6,TRBV18,-,TRBD1,TGTGCCAGCTCGTGGTCTTACGGACAGGAAGTCTCTGGGGCCAACGTCCTGACTTTC,CASSWSYGQEVSGANVLTF
13,TRBJ2-5,TRBV7-7,-,-,TGTGCTAGCAGCTTACGAGAGAAAGAGACCCAGTACTTC,CASSLREKETQYF
14,TRBJ2-5,TRBV5-1,-,-,TGCGCCAGCAGCTTGTCGCCATTTGGAGAGACCCAGTACTTC,CASSLSPFGETQYF
13,TRBJ1-2,TRBV6-6,-,-,TGTGCCAGCAGTCCGTCACTAAACTATGGCTACACCTTC,CASSPSLNYGYTF
13,TRBJ2-7,TRBV5-4,-,-,TGTGCCAGCAGCTTGGACAAGGGTTACGAGCAGTACTTC,CASSLDKGYEQYF
16,TRBJ2-1,TRBV11-2,-,TRBD2,TGTGCCAGCAGCTTAGCCAGGACTAGCGGGAACAATGAGCAGTTCTTC,CASSLARTSGNNEQFF
16,TRBJ2-1,TRBV5-6,-,TRBD2,TGTGCCAGCAGCTTAGGTGGGAGGGCGTCCTACAATGAGCAGTTCTTC,CASSLGGRASYNEQFF
14,TRBJ2-2,TRBV5-1,-,-,TGCGCCACCCAGACACTAGTCTCGAGCGGGGAGCTGTTTTTT,CATQTLVSSGELFF
13,TRBJ2-2,TRBV5-6,-,-,TGTGCCAGCAGCTCTTATAGAGTCGGGGAGCTGTTTTTT,CASSSYRVGELFF
18,TRBJ2-1,TRBV4-3,-,-,TGCGCCAGCAGCCAAGGGGGTCTGGTGGCCTTCACCGTCCATGAGCAGTTCTTC,CASSQGGLVAFTVHEQFF
14,TRBJ2-7,TRBV10-3,-,TRBD1,TGTGCCATCAGACAGGGGGTTGTGTACGACGAGCAGTACTTC,CAIRQGVVYDEQYF